Shown below are 20 T cell receptor beta chains from a single sample sequenced in a study of T cell repertoires in cytomegalovirus infection. No cognate antigen is known for these TCRs. MiXCR, run by TCRdb on the reads, gives a single entry per CDR3 protein. There are roughly 120,000 distinct CDR3 sequences in the sample; less than 30% occur only once, and 80% to 85% lies in the top ten. The sequences come from CD8+ T cells from cultured PBMCs, collected from culture after CMV antigen stimulation. These receptors came from a human donor in good health (CMV status not recorded). Some clones in this sample may be carry-over from other donors' samples.

The chain combines TRBV3-1 with TRBJ2-1; D is possibly TRBD2 (5 bases). The CDR3 is made up of 16 amino acids. Germline V gene data show CDR1 as LGHDT and CDR2 as YNNKEL (reference sequence). Trimming left V 0 bases short and J 3 bases short, with 12 bases between. CDR3 region: CASSQEVSGYYNEQFF. CDR3 DNA: TGTGCCAGCAGCCAAGAGGTGTCGGGGTACTACAATGAGCAGTTCTTC.

The chain carries TRBV5-4 and TRBJ2-3, with 10 bases matching TRBD1. V lost 0 bases and J lost 3; bases outside the gene matches: 7. This CDR3 has 17 residues. Germline CDR1 reads SGHNT; CDR2 reads YYREEE (reference sequence). The CDR3 is CASSLEPGTGETDTQYF. CDR3 DNA sequence: TGTGCCAGCAGCTTGGAACCGGGGACAGGGGAAACAGATACGCAGTATTTT.

This clonotype was found a few times. This sequence joins TRBV7-9 and TRBJ2-7; the D gene is possibly TRBD2 (5 bases). V lost 5 bases and J 2 bases, leaving 10 bases between the germline ends. There are 13 residues in the CDR3. Germline-derived CDR1 and CDR2 are SEHNR and FQNEAQ (reference sequence). CDR3 in DNA: TGTGCCAGCAGCCGGCCGGAGGCCTACGAGCAGTACTTC. It codes for CASSRPEAYEQYF.

This clonotype has at least ten counts. V usage is TRBV9 and J usage is TRBJ1-6; perhaps TRBD1 as D (5 bases). The CDR3 loop spans 15 amino acids. Trimming removed 0 bases from V and 7 bases from J, with 11 bases in between. The germline V gene encodes CDR1 SGDLS and CDR2 YYNGEE. DNA for the CDR3: TGTGCCAGCAGCGTAGAAGGGGTGAGCAATTCACCCCTCCACTTT. This codes for CASSVEGVSNSPLHF.

This sequence joins TRBV7-2 and TRBJ2-1, with 10 bases fitting TRBD2. This CDR3 is built from 16 residues. V lost 5 bases, J lost 5 bases, and 9 bases stayed unmatched. Germline V gene lookup returns CDR1 SGHTA and CDR2 FQGNSA. In nucleotides, the CDR3 is TGTGCCAGCAGCCGGTTCCAGCGGGGGGGTGACAATGAGCAGTTCTTC. Translated: CASSRFQRGGDNEQFF. Combining the CDR3 with reference TRBV7-2 and TRBJ2-1 gives the whole variable domain GAGVSQSPSNKVTEKGKDVELRCDPISGHTALYWYRQSLGQGLEFLIYFQGNSAPDKSGLPSDRFSAERTGGSVSTLTIQRTQQEDSAVYLCASSRFQRGGDNEQFFGPGTRLTVL.

This chain uses TRBV29-1 with TRBJ2-7; TRBD1 matches at 9 bases. The CDR3 contains 12 residues. Unmatched junction bases numbered 7, after V lost 7 bases and J lost 6 bases. Germline values: CDR1 SQVTM, CDR2 ANQGSEA. DNA for the CDR3: TGCAGCGCAAGGGGACAGGGTGCCGAGCAGTACTTC. This sequence encodes CSARGQGAEQYF.

The gene calls are TRBV10-3 and TRBJ2-1; 9 bases agree with TRBD2. The CDR3 totals 14 residues. The germline V gene has CDR1 ENHRY and CDR2 SYGVKD. The junction had 8 bases not matched to a gene; V was cut back by 6 bases and J by 8 bases. The CDR3 loop is CAIRGTSPADEQFF. CDR3 nucleotide sequence: TGTGCCATCAGAGGGACTAGCCCGGCCGATGAGCAGTTCTTC.

V is TRBV12-5 and J is TRBJ1-1; a weak D match, TRBD1 (5 bases). From germline, CDR1 is LGHNT and CDR2 FRNRAP. This CDR3 comprises 15 residues. V was pared by 10 bases and J by 2 bases, with 20 bases between. CDR3 residues: CATVPGGTINTEAFF. As DNA, the CDR3 is TGTGCTACCGTTCCTGGGGGGACCATAAACACTGAAGCTTTCTTT. The whole variable domain, filled in from reference TRBV12-5 and TRBJ1-1, reads DARVTQTPRHKVTEMGQEVTMRCQPILGHNTVFWYRQTMMQGLELLAYFRNRAPLDDSGMPKDRFSAEMPDATLATLKIQPSEPRDSAVYFCATVPGGTINTEAFFGQGTRLTVV.

This clonotype was observed a handful of times. The chain employs TRBV19 and TRBJ2-7; 7 nucleotides align to TRBD1. J was trimmed by 2 bases and V by 5 bases; bases with no gene match: 12. Germline V gene lookup returns CDR1 LNHDA and CDR2 SQIVND (reference sequence). CDR3 length equals 16 residues. For the CDR3, the DNA is TGTGCCAGTAGTCTCGGAGAGGGGGCTATACCCTACGAGCAGTACTTC. Protein product: CASSLGEGAIPYEQYF.

This clonotype came up a few times. The chain employs TRBV7-2 and TRBJ1-2, with D perhaps TRBD1 (5 bases). The V end lost 5 bases, the J end lost 5 bases, and 15 bases lay between the germline ends. The V gene's germline CDR1 is SGHTA and CDR2 FQGNSA. The CDR3 is made up of 14 amino acids. The CDR3 is CASSPGRDLYGYTF. The CDR3 region has the DNA TGTGCCAGCAGCCCAGGGCGGGACTTATATGGCTACACCTTC.

At least ten counts were recorded for this clonotype. V is TRBV4-1 and J is TRBJ1-2; tentative D call: TRBD1 (5 bases). The V gene's germline CDR1 is MGHRA and CDR2 YSYEKL. The CDR3 runs to 15 residues. Trimming took 3 bases from V and 3 from J, leaving 14 bases between them. CDR3 in DNA: TGCGCCAGCAGCCACATCCAATGGGGGGACTATGGCTACACCTTC. Amino acids: CASSHIQWGDYGYTF.

This clonotype has at least ten counts. The chain employs TRBV7-8 and TRBJ1-1; 10 bases are shared with TRBD1. Trimming took 5 bases from V and 1 from J; bases not matched to a gene: 10. In germline, CDR1 is SGHVS, CDR2 FQNEAQ. This CDR3 region has 17 residues. The CDR3 nucleotides read TGTGCCAGCAGCCTCGGACAGGGGGTACCAAAGAACACTGAAGCTTTCTTT. Residues: CASSLGQGVPKNTEAFF. The whole variable domain, filled in from reference TRBV7-8 and TRBJ1-1, reads GAGVSQSPRYKVAKRGQDVALRCDPISGHVSLFWYQQALGQGPEFLTYFQNEAQLDKSGLPSDRFFAERPEGSVSTLKIQRTQQEDSAVYLCASSLGQGVPKNTEAFFGQGTRLTVV.

The table lists this clonotype with a few counts. The chain has TRBV7-9 and TRBJ1-5; 7 bases align to TRBD1. The CDR3 contains 16 residues. Germline-derived CDR1 and CDR2 are SEHNR and FQNEAQ (reference sequence). Losses at the gene ends were 6 bases for V and 1 base for J; bases not matched to a gene: 9. The CDR3 reads CASSSDREESNQPQHF. The CDR3 bases are TGTGCCAGCAGTTCCGACAGGGAGGAGAGCAATCAGCCCCAGCATTTT.

The rearrangement links TRBV13 to TRBJ1-1; D is unresolved. This CDR3 region has 15 residues. Trimming took 0 bases from V and 0 from J, leaving 8 bases between them. Germline CDR1 and CDR2: PRHDT and FYEKMQ (reference sequence). The CDR3 sequence: CASSLGREMNTEAFF. The CDR3 DNA follows: TGTGCCAGCAGCTTAGGAAGGGAGATGAACACTGAAGCTTTCTTT.

The chain couples TRBV27 to TRBJ2-5; 9 nucleotides align to TRBD1. Per germline, CDR1 MNHEY and CDR2 SMNVEV (reference sequence). After removal of 2 bases from V and 2 bases from J, the junction contained 3 bases not matched to a gene. The length of the CDR3 is 15 residues. The CDR3 nucleotides read TGTGCCAGCAGTTTAGGAGACAGGGGGCAAGAGACCCAGTACTTC. Translation: CASSLGDRGQETQYF.

There are a few counts of this clonotype. This chain links TRBV19 with TRBJ2-3; no reliable D call. Germline CDR1 reads LNHDA; CDR2 reads SQIVND (reference sequence). Trimming removed 6 bases from V and 2 bases from J, with 9 bases in between. The CDR3 length is 13 residues. The CDR3 nucleotides are TGTGCCAGTAGGACCAGTACCACAGATACGCAGTATTTT. Amino acids: CASRTSTTDTQYF.

A few counts support this clonotype. V is TRBV4-1 and J is TRBJ2-7; 8 nucleotides line up with TRBD1. Unmatched junction bases numbered 7, after V lost 1 base and J lost 5 bases. CDR3 length: 15 residues. Germline CDR1 reads MGHRA; CDR2 reads YSYEKL. The CDR3: CASSQGTGIEDEQYF. The CDR3 DNA is TGCGCCAGCAGCCAAGGGACAGGGATAGAGGACGAGCAGTACTTC.

The table lists this clonotype with a count of one. V gene TRBV6-5 combines with J gene TRBJ2-1; the D is unclear. The CDR3 has 15 residues. Germline CDR1 MNHEY, CDR2 SVGAGI. V was shortened by 5 bases and J by 0 bases, with 11 bases between the two germline ends. The CDR3 loop reads CASSRNPYSYNEQFF. The CDR3 coding sequence is TGTGCCAGCAGTCGAAACCCCTACTCCTACAATGAGCAGTTCTTC.

This chain connects TRBV12-3 or TRBV12-4 to TRBJ1-1; a weak D match, TRBD1 (5 bases). Trimming pared 5 bases from V and 0 bases from J, leaving 10 bases between. The CDR3 length is 14 residues. For the CDR3, the DNA is TGTGCCAGCAGTAGGGGAACGGTGAACACTGAAGCTTTCTTT. It is translated as CASSRGTVNTEAFF.

The chain uses TRBV12-3 or TRBV12-4 and TRBJ2-2, with 8 bases identical to TRBD2. The CDR3 has 18 residues. J gave up 1 base and V 2 bases, and 9 bases lay outside the gene matches. CDR3 nucleotides: TGTGCCAGCAGTTTATATCTATTAGCGGGACAGAACACCGGGGAGCTGTTTTTT. As protein: CASSLYLLAGQNTGELFF.